The clone carrying this T cell receptor beta chain was observed a handful of times. No antigen is known for it. The CDR3 sequence is 11 residues long. V shed 4 bases and J shed 5 bases, with 4 bases lying between them. Germline V gene data show CDR1 as SGHAT and CDR2 as FQDESV (reference sequence). One entry per CDR3 protein, called by TCRdb with MiXCR from the 5' RACE reads. The table has tens of thousands of distinct CDR3 sequences, 16% seen once. The sample comes from a study of T-cell memory formation after mild COVID-19. Regarding the study as a whole: Chiefly within CM and EM were the contracting CD4+ clones; CD8+ ones were within EMRA.

Sequencing was carried out using PBMCs or a T cell subset sorted from them (not recorded which). This TCR came from an adult woman who had mild COVID-19 (a few samples of this study predate the infection). Cell type and time point are not known. The chain carries TRBV11-1 and TRBJ2-3, with D uncertain. For the CDR3, the DNA is TGTGCCAGCAGCTCCCTAGATACGCAGTATTTT. This encodes CASSSLDTQYF.